This T cell receptor beta chain was sequenced during a study of T cell changes during pregnancy in multiple sclerosis. The repertoire was sequenced with immunoSEQ multiplex PCR; TCRdb's copy has only in-frame clones and lacks some. The sample includes about 40,000 clones, about 89% of them seen just once. CDR3 length: 13 residues. Trimming left V 6 bases short and J 6 bases short, with 15 bases between. Germline CDR1 MNHEY, CDR2 SVGAGI. The genes are TRBV6-5 and TRBJ2-7, with D uncertain. The clonotype was recovered from a female donor with multiple sclerosis, enrolled in a pregnancy study. Sequencing was performed on CD4+ T cells from peripheral blood mononuclear cells, taken in the first trimester of pregnancy. CDR3 loop: CASSEFPRSEQYF. CDR3 coding DNA: TGTGCCAGCAGCGAATTCCCGCGTAGCGAGCAGTACTTC.